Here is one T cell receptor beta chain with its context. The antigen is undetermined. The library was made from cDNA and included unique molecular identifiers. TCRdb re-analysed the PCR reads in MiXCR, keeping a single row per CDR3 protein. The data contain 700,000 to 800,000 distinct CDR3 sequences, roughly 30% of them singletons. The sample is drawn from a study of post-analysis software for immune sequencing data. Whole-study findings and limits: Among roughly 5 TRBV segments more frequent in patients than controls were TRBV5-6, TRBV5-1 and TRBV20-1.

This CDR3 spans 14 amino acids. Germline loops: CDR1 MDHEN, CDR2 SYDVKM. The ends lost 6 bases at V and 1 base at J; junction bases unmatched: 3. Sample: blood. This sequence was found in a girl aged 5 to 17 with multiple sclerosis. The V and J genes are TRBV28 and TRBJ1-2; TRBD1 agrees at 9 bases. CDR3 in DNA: TGTGCCAGCAGAACAGGGGGCTATAACTATGGCTACACCTTC. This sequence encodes CASRTGGYNYGYTF.